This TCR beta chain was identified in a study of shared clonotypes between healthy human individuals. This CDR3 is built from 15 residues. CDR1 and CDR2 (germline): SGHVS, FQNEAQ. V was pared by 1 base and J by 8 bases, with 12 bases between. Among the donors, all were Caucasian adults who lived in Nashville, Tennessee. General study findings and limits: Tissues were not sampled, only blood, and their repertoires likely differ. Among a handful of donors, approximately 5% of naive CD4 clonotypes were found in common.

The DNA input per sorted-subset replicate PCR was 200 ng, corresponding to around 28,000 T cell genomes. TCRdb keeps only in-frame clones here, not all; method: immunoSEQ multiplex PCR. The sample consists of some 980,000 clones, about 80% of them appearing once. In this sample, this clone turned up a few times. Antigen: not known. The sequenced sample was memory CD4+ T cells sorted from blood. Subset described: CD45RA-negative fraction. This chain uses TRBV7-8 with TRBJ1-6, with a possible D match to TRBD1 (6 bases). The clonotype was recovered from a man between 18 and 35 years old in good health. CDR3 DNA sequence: TGTGCCAGCAGCTTAGTTAACAGGGAGGATTCACCCCTCCACTTT. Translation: CASSLVNREDSPLHF.